The 25 T cell receptor beta chains below all came from one sample that was sequenced in a study of cytomegalovirus exposure and HLA in healthy donors. PCR employed 60 Vbeta and 13 Jbeta primers. The method was immunoSEQ multiplex PCR; TCRdb's version includes in-frame clones alone and lacks a portion of them. The listing records more than 130,000 clones. The sequencing input was PBMCs. These receptor sequences come from a middle-aged man in good health and CMV-seronegative.

About this clone itself: This specimen includes other DNA sequences encoding the same CDR3. V and J are TRBV5-4 and TRBJ1-2, with a weak D call TRBD1 (6 bases). Germline V gene sequence: CDR1 SGHNT, CDR2 YYREEE (reference sequence). The CDR3 loop spans 13 amino acids. Trimming left V 4 bases short and J 2 bases short, with 9 bases between. CDR3 region: CASSPDRNYGYTF. CDR3 in DNA: TGTGCCAGCAGCCCCGACAGGAACTATGGCTACACCTTC.

The V call is TRBV4-2, the J call TRBJ2-5; D is perhaps TRBD1 (5 bases). The better agreement between TRBJ2-7 and the DNA end casts doubt on the J call. The V gene's germline CDR1 is LGHNA and CDR2 YNFKEQ. This CDR3 is 13 amino acids long. In DNA form, the CDR3 reads TGTGCCAGCAGCCAGGGGCACTCCTACGAGCAGTACTTC. Protein product: CASSQGHSYEQYF.

The chain carries TRBV9 and TRBJ2-1, with D perhaps TRBD2 (5 bases). Trimming cost V 0 bases and J 2 bases, with 6 bases left between them. CDR3 size: 14 residues. The germline CDR1 and CDR2 sequences are SGDLS and YYNGEE. The CDR3 nucleotides read TGTGCCAGCAGCGTAGGGACTGCCTACAATGAGCAGTTCTTC. Encoded protein: CASSVGTAYNEQFF.

The chain joins TRBV11-2 to TRBJ1-3; 7 nucleotides align to TRBD1. CDR3 length equals 15 residues. The germline V gene encodes CDR1 SGHAT and CDR2 FQNNGV. The V gene end was trimmed by 5 bases and the J gene end by 2 bases; junction bases not matched to a gene: 6. DNA of the CDR3: TGTGCCAGCAGCCCGGACAGGACAGCTGGAAACACCATATATTTT. Translated: CASSPDRTAGNTIYF. Looking up the rest from reference TRBV11-2 and TRBJ1-3 gives the full variable domain: EAGVAQSPRYKIIEKRQSVAFWCNPISGHATLYWYQQILGQGPKLLIQFQNNGVVDDSQLPKDRFSAERLKGVDSTLKIQPAKLEDSAVYLCASSPDRTAGNTIYFGEGSWLTVV.

The V gene is TRBV28, the J gene TRBJ1-4; 8 bases agree with TRBD1. This CDR3 spans 13 amino acids. V gave up 5 bases and J gave up 8 bases; unmatched junction bases: 4. Germline lookup yields CDR1 MDHEN and CDR2 SYDVKM. This chain's CDR3 is CASSRDRPEKLFF. For the CDR3, the DNA is TGTGCCAGCAGTCGGGACAGGCCGGAAAAACTGTTTTTT.

The CDR3 region has the DNA TGTGCCAGCAGAGCGACTAGCGGGGGGCCCTCTAGCACAGATACGCAGTATTTT. It encodes CASRATSGGPSSTDTQYF. The chain uses TRBV5-6 and TRBJ2-3; 13 positions agree with TRBD2. The CDR3 extends over 18 amino acids. J lost 0 bases, V lost 5 bases, and 9 bases had no gene match. In germline, CDR1 is SGHDT, CDR2 YYEEEE.

The rearrangement uses TRBV10-3 and TRBJ2-3; 7 bases align to TRBD1. The CDR3 runs 16 residues. Germline CDR1 reads ENHRY; CDR2 reads SYGVKD. V shed 2 bases, J shed 1 base, and the junction held 6 bases outside the gene matches. The CDR3 DNA sequence: TGTGCCATCAGTGAGACTCCGGGACAGCGCACAGATACGCAGTATTTT. Residues: CAISETPGQRTDTQYF.

The chain joins TRBV5-4 to TRBJ1-2; perhaps TRBD1 as D (5 bases). Trimming took off 0 bases at V and 6 bases at J, with 18 bases between the two ends. Per the germline V gene, CDR1 is SGHNT and CDR2 is YYREEE (reference sequence). The CDR3 totals 16 residues. This CDR3 is CASSLERRGVGNGYTF. CDR3 coding DNA: TGTGCCAGCAGCTTGGAGAGGAGGGGAGTTGGAAATGGCTACACCTTC.

The chain is built from TRBV9 and TRBJ1-2, with 9 bases lining up with TRBD1. The germline CDR1 and CDR2 sequences are SGDLS and YYNGEE. CDR3 length: 18 amino acids. V trimming: 3 bases; J trimming: 4 bases; junction bases outside the gene matches: 16. Here the CDR3 reads CASSEGGQGPRVGYGYTF. The CDR3 coding sequence is TGTGCCAGCAGCGAGGGGGGACAGGGTCCCCGGGTCGGCTATGGCTACACCTTC.

Worth noting for this clone: The sample has other DNA sequences that encode this CDR3 too. The V gene is TRBV18, the J gene TRBJ2-5; 7 nucleotides agree with TRBD1. The CDR3 spans 14 residues. Trimming removed 3 bases from V and 1 base from J; junction bases left unmatched: 2. Looked up from germline, CDR1 is KGHSH and CDR2 is LQKENI. The CDR3 coding sequence is TGTGCCAGCTCACCGGGGACAGCCCAAGAGACCCAGTACTTC. Encoded protein: CASSPGTAQETQYF.

This CDR3 reads CASSEDPRGNTEAFF. The CDR3 DNA sequence: TGTGCCAGCAGTGAAGACCCCAGGGGGAACACTGAAGCTTTCTTT. The chain carries TRBV6-1 and TRBJ1-1; the D gene is possibly TRBD1 (6 bases). CDR3 size: 15 residues. Per the germline V gene, CDR1 is MNHNS and CDR2 is SASEGT. The V gene lost 1 base and the J gene lost 1 base, with 10 bases spanning the gap.

The rearrangement uses TRBV4-3 and TRBJ2-7, with a weak D call TRBD2 (6 bases). The CDR3 is 13 amino acids. CDR1 LGHNA and CDR2 YSLEER come from the germline V gene. V lost 3 bases and J 5 bases, leaving 11 bases between the germline ends. The CDR3 DNA is TGCGCCAGCAGCCAGGGGGGACTCAACGAGCAGTACTTC. This sequence encodes CASSQGGLNEQYF.

The CDR3 DNA reads as TGCGCCAGCAGCTTCGAGCCTGCGACCTACGAGCAGTACTTC. Its translation is CASSFEPATYEQYF. The chain carries TRBV5-1 and TRBJ2-7, with D unclear. CDR1 is SGHRS, CDR2 YFSETQ, per germline. V was cut by 2 bases and J by 2 bases, with 11 bases left in between. The CDR3 length is 14 residues.

A word on this clone: Other DNA sequences in the sample encode the same CDR3. The chain carries TRBV7-3 and TRBJ2-1; 7 positions agree with TRBD1. CDR1 SGHTA and CDR2 FQGTGA come from the germline V gene. V gave up 3 bases and J gave up 7 bases; unmatched junction bases: 0. The CDR3 is 12 amino acids. CDR3 DNA sequence: TGTGCCAGCAGCTTGGGACAGAATGAGCAGTTCTTC. This translates into CASSLGQNEQFF.

The chain employs TRBV14 and TRBJ2-2; D might be TRBD1 (6 bases). Trimming removed 6 bases at V and 6 bases at J, with 14 bases between. The germline V gene encodes CDR1 SGHDN and CDR2 FVKESK. There are 14 residues in the CDR3. The CDR3 reads CASRRQGKSGELFF. The DNA of the CDR3 is TGTGCCAGCAGAAGGCAGGGGAAATCCGGGGAGCTGTTTTTT.

V is TRBV6-5 and J is TRBJ2-3, with D possibly TRBD2 on 7 matching bases. There are 16 residues in the CDR3. Trimming shortened V by 2 bases and J by 3 bases, and 15 bases separated the two germline ends. Germline values: CDR1 MNHEY, CDR2 SVGAGI. This CDR3 reads CASSYEGGLRTDTQYF. The DNA of the CDR3 is TGTGCCAGCAGTTACGAGGGGGGGCTAAGAACAGATACGCAGTATTTT.

This sequence joins TRBV9 and TRBJ2-3, with TRBD2 matching over 11 bases. The germline CDR1 and CDR2 sequences are SGDLS and YYNGEE. J lost 6 bases, V lost 4 bases, and 7 bases had no gene match. This CDR3 region has 15 residues. CDR3: CASSFLAGGPDTQYF. The DNA for the CDR3 is TGTGCCAGCAGCTTCCTAGCGGGGGGACCGGATACGCAGTATTTT.

V and J are TRBV7-8 and TRBJ2-6; a possible D gene is TRBD1 (6 bases). The germline CDR1 and CDR2 sequences are SGHVS and FQNEAQ. The CDR3 runs to 16 residues. V was pared by 4 bases and J by 0 bases, with 10 bases between. CDR3 in DNA: TGTGCCAGCAGCTCCCCACAGGGCTCTGGGGCCAACGTCCTGACTTTC. Residues: CASSSPQGSGANVLTF.

The CDR3 DNA is TGTGCCAGCAGCACGGGGGGGCCCCAGCATTTT. Residues: CASSTGGPQHF. This chain connects TRBV7-9 to TRBJ1-5, with D perhaps matching TRBD1 (5 bases). This CDR3 has 11 amino acids. V lost 5 bases, J lost 9 bases, and 8 bases lay in between. Germline V gene sequence: CDR1 SEHNR, CDR2 FQNEAQ (reference sequence).

The chain couples TRBV6-6 to TRBJ1-5, with D unresolved. The CDR3 contains 14 residues. V was shortened by 1 base and J by 4 bases, with 8 bases between the two germline ends. Looked up from germline, CDR1 is MNHNY and CDR2 is SVGAGI (reference sequence). CDR3 sequence: CASSYYYGNQPQHF. In DNA form, the CDR3 reads TGTGCCAGCAGTTACTATTACGGGAATCAGCCCCAGCATTTT.

CDR3 loop: CASSKRVSGDYGYTF. CDR3 in DNA: TGCGCCAGCAGCAAACGGGTCTCCGGAGACTATGGCTACACCTTC. This chain connects TRBV5-1 to TRBJ1-2, with no clear D. Trimming took off 4 bases at V and 3 bases at J, with 16 bases between the two ends. From germline, CDR1 is SGHRS and CDR2 YFSETQ. This CDR3 has 15 residues.

The rearrangement uses TRBV7-6 and TRBJ1-2; TRBD1 matches at 10 bases. Trimming at V came to 0 bases and at J to 8 bases, leaving 3 bases not matched to a gene. The CDR3 runs 14 residues. Germline V gives CDR1 SGHVS, CDR2 FNYEAQ. This CDR3 reads CASSLAGTGVGYTF. The CDR3 coding sequence is TGTGCCAGCAGCTTAGCAGGGACAGGGGTGGGCTACACCTTC.

This chain connects TRBV28 to TRBJ1-2, with TRBD1 identical over 8 bases. From germline, CDR1 is MDHEN and CDR2 SYDVKM. V was pared by 4 bases and J by 3 bases, with 10 bases of the junction left unmatched. The length of the CDR3 is 16 residues. Here the CDR3 reads CASSSMGQEIDYGYTF. Written as DNA, the CDR3 is TGTGCCAGCAGTTCGATGGGACAGGAAATCGACTATGGCTACACCTTC.

The chain recombines TRBV19 with TRBJ1-2; D may be TRBD1 (6 bases). Germline lookup yields CDR1 LNHDA and CDR2 SQIVND (reference sequence). The CDR3 length is 14 residues. Trimming left V 2 bases short and J 5 bases short, with 12 bases between. DNA for the CDR3: TGTGCCAGTAGTATAACAGGGATACCTTATGGCTACACCTTC. This gives the protein CASSITGIPYGYTF.

The chain joins TRBV7-6 to TRBJ2-3; D may be TRBD1 (6 bases). The ends were cut back, 5 bases at V and 0 bases at J, with 9 bases in the middle. CDR1 and CDR2 from the germline V gene are SGHVS and FNYEAQ. There are 14 residues in the CDR3. The CDR3 DNA reads as TGTGCCAGCAGCCCAGGGGCGAGCACAGATACGCAGTATTTT. Translation gives CASSPGASTDTQYF.